Below, 11 T cell receptor beta chains from the same sample are listed, as sequenced in a study of cytomegalovirus exposure and HLA in healthy donors. Measured with immunoSEQ multiplex PCR; TCRdb has only the in-frame clones, and not every one. The sample has more than 130,000 clones, about 86% seen once; the top ten hold almost 8%. Sequenced sample: PBMCs. These TCRs come from a woman aged 18-29 years in good health and CMV-seropositive.

This clone was recorded only once. The rearrangement links TRBV9 to TRBJ2-1, with 15 nucleotides matching TRBD2. Trimming took 0 bases from V and 9 from J; bases not matched to a gene: 10. The CDR3 spans 18 residues. CDR1 SGDLS and CDR2 YYNGEE come from the germline V gene. The CDR3 DNA is TGTGCCAGCAGCGTAGCGGGTGGACTAGCGGGGGGGCAAAGTGAGCAGTTCTTC. Encoded protein: CASSVAGGLAGGQSEQFF.

The V call is TRBV6-5, the J call TRBJ1-3; no clear D. The V and J ends lost 2 bases and 0 bases respectively, with 8 bases between them. This CDR3 spans 15 amino acids. In germline, CDR1 is MNHEY, CDR2 SVGAGI. The CDR3 spells CASSYQAYSGNTIYF. The CDR3 DNA follows: TGTGCCAGCAGTTACCAGGCCTACTCTGGAAACACCATATATTTT.

J is TRBJ2-3 and V is TRBV29-1, with 7 nucleotides matching TRBD2. Germline lookup yields CDR1 SQVTM and CDR2 ANQGSEA. The CDR3 consists of 15 residues. With 4 bases clipped from V and 6 bases from J, the junction kept 13 bases outside the gene matches. CDR3 nucleotides: TGCAGCGTTGCTCAGACTAGCCGGAGTGGGGATACGCAGTATTTT. This codes for CSVAQTSRSGDTQYF.

The rearrangement links TRBV18 to TRBJ2-7; D possibly corresponds to TRBD1 (6 bases). Germline CDR1 KGHSH, CDR2 LQKENI. This CDR3 is 12 amino acids long. Trimming left V 6 bases short and J 7 bases short, with 13 bases between. The CDR3: CASSPTGWEQYF. CDR3 bases: TGTGCCAGCTCCCCTACAGGGTGGGAGCAGTACTTC.

The chain carries TRBV5-1 and TRBJ2-5; 7 bases agree with TRBD2. Germline V CDR1 and CDR2: SGHRS, YFSETQ. The junction had 8 bases not matched to a gene; V was cut back by 4 bases and J by 2 bases. This CDR3 is built from 15 residues. CDR3 residues: CASSTSLARQETQYF. The CDR3 bases are TGCGCCAGCAGCACGTCACTAGCGCGACAAGAGACCCAGTACTTC.

The chain carries TRBV5-1 and TRBJ1-5; 8 bases are shared with TRBD1. The V gene end was trimmed by 0 bases and the J gene end by 6 bases; junction bases not matched to a gene: 2. Germline-derived CDR1 and CDR2 are SGHRS and YFSETQ. CDR3 length: 14 amino acids. The CDR3 DNA reads TGCGCCAGCAGCTTGGGGACAGGGAGTCAGCCCCAGCATTTT. It encodes CASSLGTGSQPQHF.

This chain uses TRBV7-8 with TRBJ1-1, with D tentatively TRBD1 (6 bases). V was pared by 5 bases and J by 6 bases, with 19 bases between. This CDR3 spans 15 amino acids. CDR1 is SGHVS, CDR2 FQNEAQ, per germline. The CDR3 sequence: CASSPPGGAMPEAFF. The DNA of the CDR3 is TGTGCCAGCAGCCCCCCGGGGGGCGCGATGCCTGAAGCTTTCTTT.

The chain is built from TRBV2 and TRBJ1-2; D is unclear. CDR3 length: 13 amino acids. V was trimmed by 7 bases and J by 2 bases, leaving 11 bases between them. Germline assignment: CDR1 SNHLY and CDR2 FYNNEI. CDR3 sequence reads: CASIRPGNYGYTF. CDR3 DNA sequence: TGTGCCAGCATTCGGCCGGGAAACTATGGCTACACCTTC. The complete variable domain, with remaining parts taken from reference TRBV2 and TRBJ1-2, reads EPEVTQTPSHQVTQMGQEVILRCVPISNHLYFYWYRQILGQKVEFLVSFYNNEISEKSEIFDDQFSVERPDGSNFTLKIRSTKLEDSAMYFCASIRPGNYGYTFGSGTRLTVV.

CDR3 nucleotides: TGTGCCACCCAACCCCGAGGGGGCACTGAAGCTTTCTTT. As protein: CATQPRGGTEAFF. This chain joins TRBV19 and TRBJ1-1, with D tentatively TRBD1 (6 bases). This CDR3 spans 13 amino acids. CDR1 is LNHDA, CDR2 SQIVND, per germline (reference sequence). Trimming took 10 bases from V and 4 from J, leaving 16 bases between them. The entire variable domain, with the rest obtained from reference TRBV19 and TRBJ1-1, is as follows: DGGITQSPKYLFRKEGQNVTLSCEQNLNHDAMYWYRQDPGQGLRLIYYSQIVNDFQKGDIAEGYSVSREKKESFPLTVTSAQKNPTAFYLCATQPRGGTEAFFGQGTRLTVV.

V gene TRBV27 combines with J gene TRBJ1-5; 10 bases map to TRBD1. CDR3 length: 16 amino acids. V gave up 6 bases and J gave up 1 base; unmatched junction bases: 6. Per germline, CDR1 MNHEY and CDR2 SMNVEV (reference sequence). CDR3 in amino acids: CASRPLDRGSNQPQHF. Here the CDR3 DNA reads TGTGCCAGCAGACCCCTGGACAGGGGGAGCAATCAGCCCCAGCATTTT.

The V gene is TRBV19, the J gene TRBJ2-1; D gene unclear. Germline V CDR1 and CDR2: LNHDA, SQIVND (reference sequence). V was shortened by 3 bases and J by 2 bases, with 11 bases between the two germline ends. The CDR3 length is 15 residues. CDR3 protein: CASSMVADTYNEQFF. Here the CDR3 DNA reads TGTGCCAGTAGTATGGTGGCAGATACCTACAATGAGCAGTTCTTC.